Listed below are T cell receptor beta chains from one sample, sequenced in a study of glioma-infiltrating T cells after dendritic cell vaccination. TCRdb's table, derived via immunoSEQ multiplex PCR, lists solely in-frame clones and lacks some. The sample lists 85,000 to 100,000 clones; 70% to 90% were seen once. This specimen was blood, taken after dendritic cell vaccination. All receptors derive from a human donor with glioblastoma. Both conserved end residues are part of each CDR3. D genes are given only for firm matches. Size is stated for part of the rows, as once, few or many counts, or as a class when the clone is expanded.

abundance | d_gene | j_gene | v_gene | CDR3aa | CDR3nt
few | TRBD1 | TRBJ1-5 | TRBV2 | CASSPQGAGQPQHF | TGTGCCAGCAGTCCGCAGGGGGCGGGACAGCCCCAGCATTTT
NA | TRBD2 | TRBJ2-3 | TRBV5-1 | CASSFTGGPTDTQYF | TGCGCCAGCAGCTTCACGGGAGGTCCCACAGATACGCAGTATTTT
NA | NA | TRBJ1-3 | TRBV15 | CATSAPRDKVRNTIYF | TGTGCCACCAGCGCACCCCGGGACAAAGTACGAAACACCATATATTTT
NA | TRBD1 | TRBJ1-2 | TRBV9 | CASSPRTGGNYGYTF | TGTGCCAGCAGCCCACGGACAGGGGGAAACTATGGCTACACCTTC
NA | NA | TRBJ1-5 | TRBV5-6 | CASSVGTGYSNQPQHF | TGTGCCAGCAGTGTGGGAACAGGGTATAGCAATCAGCCCCAGCATTTT
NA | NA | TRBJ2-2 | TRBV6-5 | CASRGPNTGELFF | TGTGCCAGCAGGGGGCCCAACACCGGGGAGCTGTTTTTT
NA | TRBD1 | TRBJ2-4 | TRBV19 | CASSGQGKSLAKNIQYF | TGTGCCAGTAGTGGACAGGGAAAATCGCTAGCCAAAAACATTCAGTACTTC
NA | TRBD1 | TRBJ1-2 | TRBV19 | CASSTRQGEIYGYTF | TGTGCCAGTAGTACCAGACAGGGTGAGATATATGGCTACACCTTC
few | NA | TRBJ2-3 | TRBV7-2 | CASSLIEGLKPDTQYF | TGTGCCAGCAGCTTAATCGAGGGCCTCAAGCCAGATACGCAGTATTTT
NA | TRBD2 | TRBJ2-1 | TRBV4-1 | CASSQGGRAPQYEQFF | TGCGCCAGCAGCCAAGGAGGGAGGGCCCCCCAATATGAGCAGTTCTTC
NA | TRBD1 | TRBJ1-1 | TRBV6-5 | CASSSGQFTEAFF | TGTGCCAGCAGCTCGGGACAGTTCACTGAAGCTTTCTTT
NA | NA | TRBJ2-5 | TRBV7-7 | CASSLAGAGGETQYF | TGTGCCAGCAGCTTAGCTGGGGCAGGGGGGGAGACCCAGTACTTC
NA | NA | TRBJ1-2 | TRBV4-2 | CASSQEQGNGYTF | TGTGCCAGCAGCCAGGAACAGGGTAATGGCTACACCTTC
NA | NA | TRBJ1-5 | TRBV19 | CASSIYRISNQPQHF | TGTGCCAGTAGTATCTACAGGATTAGCAATCAGCCCCAGCATTTT
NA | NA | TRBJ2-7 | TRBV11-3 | CASSLDGYEQYF | TGTGCCAGCAGCTTAGACGGCTACGAGCAGTACTTC
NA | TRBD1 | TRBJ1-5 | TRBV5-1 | CASSVQGGNQPQHF | TGCGCCAGCAGCGTACAGGGGGGCAATCAGCCCCAGCATTTT
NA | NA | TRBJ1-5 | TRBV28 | CASSGQSLGGQPQHF | TGTGCCAGCAGTGGACAGTCTCTTGGGGGTCAGCCCCAGCATTTT
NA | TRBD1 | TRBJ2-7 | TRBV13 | CASSFPTGTGAYEQYF | TGTGCCAGCAGCTTCCCGACCGGGACAGGGGCCTACGAGCAGTACTTC
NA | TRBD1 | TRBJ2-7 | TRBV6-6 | CASSYMGQGLGEQYF | TGTGCCAGCAGTTACATGGGACAGGGACTTGGCGAGCAGTACTTC
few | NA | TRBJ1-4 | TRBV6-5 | CASSYSGGKLFF | TGTGCCAGCAGTTACTCGGGGGGGAAACTGTTTTTT
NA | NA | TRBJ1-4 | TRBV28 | CASSLSGGVNEKLFF | TGTGCCAGCAGTTTATCGGGGGGCGTTAATGAAAAACTGTTTTTT
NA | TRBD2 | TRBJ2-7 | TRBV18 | CASSLPWTSGGYEQYF | TGTGCCAGCTCACTCCCGTGGACTAGCGGGGGCTACGAGCAGTACTTC
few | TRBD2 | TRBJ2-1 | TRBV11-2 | CASSLEEEASGGPGNEQFF | TGTGCCAGCAGCTTAGAGGAGGAGGCTAGCGGGGGGCCTGGCAATGAGCAGTTCTTC
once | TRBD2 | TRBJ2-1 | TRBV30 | CAWSVFTASGNNEQFF | TGTGCCTGGAGTGTATTTACGGCTAGCGGGAACAATGAGCAGTTCTTC
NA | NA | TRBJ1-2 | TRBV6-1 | CASRTDGGYGYTF | TGTGCCAGCAGGACGGACGGAGGCTATGGCTACACCTTC
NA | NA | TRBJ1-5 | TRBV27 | CASSFTVNQPQHF | TGTGCCAGCAGTTTCACAGTCAATCAGCCCCAGCATTTT
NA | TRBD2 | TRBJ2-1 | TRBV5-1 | CASSVRLAGVNEQFF | TGCGCCAGCAGCGTAAGACTAGCGGGGGTGAATGAGCAGTTCTTC
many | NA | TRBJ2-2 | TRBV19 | CASSGPSTRSGELFF | TGTGCCAGTAGCGGCCCCTCGACTAGGTCCGGGGAGCTGTTTTTT
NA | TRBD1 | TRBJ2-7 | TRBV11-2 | CASSLTGGAYEQYF | TGTGCCAGCAGCTTGACAGGGGGAGCCTACGAGCAGTACTTC
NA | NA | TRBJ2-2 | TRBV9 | CASSVINGELFF | TGTGCCAGCAGCGTAATAAACGGGGAGCTGTTTTTT
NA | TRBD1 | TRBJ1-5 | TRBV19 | CASKEQGGTSQPQHF | TGTGCCAGCAAAGAACAGGGGGGGACCAGTCAGCCCCAGCATTTT
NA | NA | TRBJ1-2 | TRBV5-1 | CASSLATEIPPRGGYTF | TGCGCCAGCAGCTTGGCGACAGAGATACCCCCCCGTGGGGGCTACACCTTC
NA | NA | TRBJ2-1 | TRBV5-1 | CASSLERGEARQFF | TGCGCCAGCAGCTTGGAACGGGGAGAGGCCCGGCAGTTCTTC
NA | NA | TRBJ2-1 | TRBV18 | CASSPHQPGPGYNEQFF | TGTGCCAGCTCACCACATCAACCAGGGCCAGGCTACAATGAGCAGTTCTTC
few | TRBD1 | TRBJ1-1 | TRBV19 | CASSNNRGDTEAFF | TGTGCCAGTAGTAATAACAGGGGAGACACTGAAGCTTTCTTT
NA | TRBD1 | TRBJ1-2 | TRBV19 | CASTRGQEANYGYTF | TGTGCCAGTACTAGAGGACAGGAGGCTAACTATGGCTACACCTTC
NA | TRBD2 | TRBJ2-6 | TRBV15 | CATRGGVSGANVLTF | TGTGCCACCCGGGGGGGAGTCTCTGGGGCCAACGTCCTGACTTTC
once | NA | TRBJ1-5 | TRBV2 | CASSELTGANQPQHF | TGTGCCAGCAGTGAACTTACAGGCGCTAATCAGCCCCAGCATTTT
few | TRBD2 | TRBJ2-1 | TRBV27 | CASSGTSGGFNEQFF | TGTGCCAGCAGTGGGACTAGCGGGGGATTCAATGAGCAGTTCTTC
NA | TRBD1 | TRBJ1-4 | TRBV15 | CATSRGDRGTNEKLFF | TGTGCCACCAGCAGGGGGGACAGGGGGACTAATGAAAAACTGTTTTTT
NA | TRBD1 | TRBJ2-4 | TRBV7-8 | CASSYGTGGLAKNIQYF | TGTGCCAGCAGCTACGGGACAGGGGGGCTAGCCAAAAACATTCAGTACTTC
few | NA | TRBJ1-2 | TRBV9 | CASSAGSANYGYTF | TGTGCCAGCAGTGCGGGGTCGGCTAACTATGGCTACACCTTC
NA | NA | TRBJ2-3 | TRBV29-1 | CSVGASGAQYF | TGCAGCGTTGGGGCGTCAGGGGCGCAGTATTTT
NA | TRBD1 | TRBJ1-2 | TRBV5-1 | CASSSDRTNTGYTF | TGCGCCAGCAGCTCGGACAGGACCAATACCGGCTACACCTTC
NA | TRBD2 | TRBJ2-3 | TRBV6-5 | CASSSEGTRRDTQYF | TGTGCCAGCAGTTCCGAGGGGACTAGAAGAGATACGCAGTATTTT
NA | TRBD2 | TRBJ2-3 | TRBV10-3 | CAINPGLAGGPSDTQYF | TGTGCCATCAACCCGGGACTAGCGGGAGGGCCCTCAGATACGCAGTATTTT
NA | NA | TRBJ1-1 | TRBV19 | CASSSRAPNTEAFF | TGTGCCAGTAGCTCCAGGGCTCCGAACACTGAAGCTTTCTTT
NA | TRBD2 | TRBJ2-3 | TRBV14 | CASSHVGTSGGAGTDTQYF | TGTGCCAGCAGCCATGTCGGGACTAGCGGGGGGGCCGGCACAGATACGCAGTATTTT
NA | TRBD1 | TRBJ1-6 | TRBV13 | CASSWDRGNSPLHF | TGTGCCAGCAGCTGGGACAGGGGAAATTCACCCCTCCACTTT
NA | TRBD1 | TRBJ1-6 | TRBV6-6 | CASSARTGNNSPLHF | TGTGCCAGCAGTGCTCGGACAGGGAACAATTCACCCCTCCACTTT
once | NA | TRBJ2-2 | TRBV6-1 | CASSAPRRSDGELFF | TGTGCCAGCAGTGCCCCTCGGCGGTCGGACGGGGAGCTGTTTTTT